This T cell receptor beta chain stems from a study of shared clonotypes between healthy human individuals. TCRdb's copy holds only in-frame clones and misses some; the assay was immunoSEQ multiplex PCR. The table has 1.5 million to 2.5 million clones, roughly 95% seen once. As to this clone: Its antigen is undetermined.

General study results and limits: In general, naive subsets displayed greater estimated richness than memory subsets did.

Naive CD8 cells were CD45RO-negative, positively selected for CCR7, excluding terminally differentiated effector memory CD45RA+ cells. Adult Caucasians living in Nashville, Tennessee made up all of the donors. J was trimmed by 4 bases and V by 5 bases; bases with no gene match: 8. The CDR3 length is 16 residues. The V gene's germline CDR1 is MDHEN and CDR2 SYDVKM. The chain uses TRBV28 and TRBJ1-5; 10 nucleotides align to TRBD1. This receptor was taken from a man younger than 35 in good health. Sample: naive CD8+ T cells sorted from blood. The CDR3 sequence is CASSLRGQGLNQPQHF. The CDR3 coding sequence is TGTGCCAGCAGTCTCCGGGGACAGGGGTTAAATCAGCCCCAGCATTTT.